The 7 T cell receptor beta chains below were found in one sample sequenced in a study of T cell changes during pregnancy in multiple sclerosis. The protocol was immunoSEQ multiplex PCR, while the TCRdb copy is restricted to in-frame clones and leaves out a portion. The sample shows 85,000 to 100,000 clones, 92% of them seen only once. Material: peripheral blood, obtained in the first trimester of pregnancy. These receptors all come from a female donor with multiple sclerosis, enrolled in a pregnancy study.

The chain combines TRBV15 with TRBJ2-1; D is unclear. V lost 5 bases and J lost 8, with 7 bases in between. The CDR3 spans 11 residues. The germline V gene has CDR1 LNHNV and CDR2 YYDKDF (reference sequence). This CDR3 reads CATSLADEQFF. The CDR3 DNA sequence: TGTGCCACCAGCCTCGCAGATGAGCAGTTCTTC.

The chain couples TRBV27 to TRBJ2-3, with 15 nucleotides matching TRBD2. The CDR3 totals 18 residues. CDR1 and CDR2 (germline): MNHEY, SMNVEV (reference sequence). The V gene end was trimmed by 8 bases and the J gene end by 4 bases; junction bases not matched to a gene: 13. CDR3 residues: CASANRRTSGRASDTQYF. The DNA of the CDR3 is TGTGCCAGCGCGAACCGAAGGACTAGCGGGAGGGCCTCAGATACGCAGTATTTT.

The chain employs TRBV7-9 and TRBJ2-2, with D perhaps TRBD2 (5 bases). V dropped 5 bases and J dropped 3 bases, with 16 bases sitting between them. The CDR3 contains 16 residues. CDR1 is SEHNR, CDR2 FQNEAQ, per germline (reference sequence). DNA for the CDR3: TGTGCCAGCAGCCCCCCCGAGGGTACGGACACCGGGGAGCTGTTTTTT. It yields the protein CASSPPEGTDTGELFF.

The rearrangement links TRBV29-1 to TRBJ2-7, with D maybe TRBD2 (6 bases). Trimming removed 1 base at V and 2 bases at J, with 12 bases between. The CDR3 has 14 amino acids. The germline CDR1 and CDR2 sequences are SQVTM and ANQGSEA. CDR3 coding DNA: TGCAGCGTTGAAGGGTTCGGGGGAGCCTACGAGCAGTACTTC. Translating gives CSVEGFGGAYEQYF.

The chain couples TRBV9 to TRBJ2-5; 7 bases map to TRBD2. The CDR3 totals 15 residues. Losses at the gene ends were 2 bases for V and 4 bases for J; bases not matched to a gene: 8. Germline V gene data show CDR1 as SGDLS and CDR2 as YYNGEE. This CDR3 is CASSVAGAGAETQYF. In DNA, the CDR3 is TGTGCCAGCAGCGTGGCGGGAGCTGGCGCAGAGACCCAGTACTTC.

This clone appeared a few times. CDR3 DNA: TGTGCCAGCAGTTTATGGACAGGGGCTGGCTACACCTTC. Residues: CASSLWTGAGYTF. This rearrangement joins TRBV28 to TRBJ1-2, with 8 bases lining up with TRBD1. This CDR3 spans 13 amino acids. Germline CDR1 is MDHEN and CDR2 is SYDVKM. The V gene end was trimmed by 0 bases and the J gene end by 7 bases; junction bases not matched to a gene: 1.

This chain joins TRBV29-1 and TRBJ2-7; TRBD1 aligns across 9 bases. The CDR3 extends over 18 amino acids. Trimming at V came to 1 base and at J to 9 bases, leaving 22 bases not matched to a gene. CDR1 is SQVTM, CDR2 ANQGSEA, per germline. Here the CDR3 reads CSVEVVPGTGKGLRVQYF. The CDR3 coding sequence is TGCAGCGTTGAAGTGGTCCCGGGGACAGGGAAGGGGCTACGAGTGCAGTACTTC.